Listed below are T cell receptor beta chains from one sample, sequenced in a study of CD8+ T cells in alopecia areata. TCRdb keeps only in-frame clones here, not all; method: immunoSEQ multiplex PCR. The sample gives about 190,000 clones, approximately 60% of which show up once; roughly 0.7% is in the top ten. This specimen was CD4+ T cells sorted from blood, taken at week 4, from a patient treated with tofacitinib. Receptor source: a human donor with alopecia areata. Each CDR3 is given with its conserved first and last residue. The order of the fields is V gene, D gene, J gene, clone size, CDR3 protein, CDR3 DNA. D genes are given only for firm matches. For some rows the clone size is stated as once, few or many, or as a class when expanded; others skip it.

>TRBV2|.|TRBJ2-5|.
CASSRQDQETQYF
TGTGCCAGCTCACGACAGGACCAAGAGACCCAGTACTTC
>TRBV29-1|TRBD1|TRBJ2-5|.
CSVRQGEETQYF
TGCAGCGTAAGACAGGGGGAAGAGACCCAGTACTTC
>TRBV25-1|.|TRBJ2-7|.
CASSEWWGAQYF
TGTGCCAGCAGTGAATGGTGGGGGGCCCAGTACTTC
>TRBV29-1|.|TRBJ2-5|few
CSAGVQETQYF
TGCAGCGCCGGAGTCCAAGAGACCCAGTACTTC
>TRBV30|.|TRBJ2-3|.
CAWSSRSSDTQYF
TGTGCCTGGAGTTCTCGGTCCTCAGATACGCAGTATTTT
>TRBV5-4|.|TRBJ2-7|few
CASRGKPGEVSYEQYF
TGTGCCAGCAGAGGCAAACCCGGTGAAGTGAGCTACGAGCAGTACTTC
>TRBV5-6|TRBD1|TRBJ1-1|.
CASRRGTAGEAFF
TGTGCCAGCAGGCGAGGGACAGCCGGTGAAGCTTTCTTT
>TRBV6-5|.|TRBJ2-7|.
CASSYAGQAAYEQYF
TGTGCCAGCAGTTACGCTGGCCAGGCGGCGTACGAGCAGTACTTC
>TRBV30|TRBD1|TRBJ2-7|.
CAWSVYRGNEQYF
TGTGCCTGGAGTGTATACAGGGGCAACGAGCAGTACTTC
>TRBV7-2|.|TRBJ1-1|few
CASSTYWANGTPGF
.
>TRBV6-1|.|TRBJ1-5|.
CASSGSRGGNQPQHF
TGTGCCAGCAGCGGAAGCAGGGGTGGCAATCAGCCCCAGCATTTT
>TRBV29-1|.|TRBJ1-1|.
CSVGLESEAFF
TGCAGCGTTGGGCTCGAGTCGGAAGCTTTCTTT
>TRBV29-1|TRBD1|TRBJ1-1|few
CSGQGPFNTEAFF
TGCAGCGGACAGGGGCCCTTCAACACTGAAGCTTTCTTT
>TRBV29-1|.|TRBJ2-7|.
CSAGDASYEQYF
TGCAGCGCCGGGGACGCCTCCTACGAGCAGTACTTC
>TRBV28|.|TRBJ2-5|.
CASSLASGETQYF
TGTGCCAGCAGTTTGGCGAGCGGTGAGACCCAGTACTTC
>TRBV7-9|.|TRBJ2-2|few
CASSSAPAGITGELFF
TGTGCCAGCAGCTCGGCCCCCGCAGGTATCACCGGGGAGCTGTTTTTT
>TRBV6-5|.|TRBJ1-2|.
CASSRANYGYTF
TGTGCCAGCAGTCGGGCCAATTATGGCTACACCTTC
>TRBV29-1|.|TRBJ1-2|.
CSVEDLRDGYTF
TGCAGCGTTGAAGATCTGAGGGATGGCTACACCTTC
>TRBV11-2|.|TRBJ2-1|.
CASSPRTRGTNEQFF
TGTGCCAGCAGCCCCCGGACTAGGGGGACCAATGAGCAGTTCTTC
>TRBV2|.|TRBJ2-7|.
CASTNPTYEQYF
TGTGCCAGCACCAACCCCACCTACGAGCAGTACTTC
>TRBV4-3|.|TRBJ2-1|.
CASSQDVRSIGEQFF
TGCGCCAGCAGCCAAGATGTTAGATCGATCGGTGAGCAGTTCTTC
>TRBV28|TRBD2|TRBJ2-1|once
CASSSAGGGYNEQFF
TGTGCCAGCAGTTCAGCGGGAGGGGGATACAATGAGCAGTTCTTC
>TRBV5-4|.|TRBJ2-7|.
CASTPGHGIGYEQYF
TGTGCCAGCACCCCAGGACACGGGATTGGATACGAGCAGTACTTC
>TRBV25-1|.|TRBJ2-6|.
CASSESGLTGANVLTF
TGTGCCAGCAGTGAATCAGGGTTGACTGGGGCCAACGTCCTGACTTTC
>TRBV30|.|TRBJ1-5|.
CAWSAPLPGRDSNQPQHF
TGTGCCTGGAGTGCCCCTCTACCGGGACGAGATAGCAATCAGCCCCAGCATTTT
>TRBV9|TRBD1|TRBJ1-4|.
CASSQGTGAKRNEKLFF
TGTGCCAGCAGCCAAGGGACAGGGGCCAAGAGGAATGAAAAACTGTTTTTT
>TRBV11-2|.|TRBJ2-4|.
CASSSGTAGGDIQYF
TGTGCCAGCAGCTCCGGGACGGCGGGCGGAGACATTCAGTACTTC
>TRBV29-1|.|TRBJ1-1|.
CSVNIQPNTEAFF
TGCAGCGTAAACATCCAACCGAACACTGAAGCTTTCTTT
>TRBV25-1|.|TRBJ2-2|.
CASSETNTGELFF
TGTGCCAGCAGTGAAACGAACACCGGGGAGCTGTTTTTT
>TRBV5-1|.|TRBJ1-2|.
CASSPQSDTFYGYTF
TGCGCCAGCAGCCCGCAGTCAGATACCTTTTATGGCTACACCTTC
>TRBV7-9|.|TRBJ2-3|.
CASSLFGTDTQYF
TGTGCCAGCAGCTTATTCGGGACAGATACGCAGTATTTT